This T cell receptor beta chain was sequenced during a study of OX40 agonist ivuxolimab in advanced cancers. Looking at the study overall: The costimulatory receptor OX40 (CD134) was targeted by ivuxolimab, a fully human IgG2 agonistic monoclonal antibody. Intravenous ivuxolimab was administered to patients every 2 weeks at six dose levels: 0.01, 0.1, 0.3, 1.5, 3 and 10 mg/kg. Of the approximately 50 dose-escalation patients, hepatocellular carcinoma was present in about 19, melanoma in some 15, renal cell carcinoma in 9 and head and neck cancer in 9. A male proportion of 70% to 90% and a mean age of approximately 62 years, ranging from about 23 to 90, were recorded for the dose-escalation cohort. Patients were allowed to have had prior anti-PD-1, anti-PD-L1 or anti-CTLA-4 therapy, and approximately 40% of the dose-escalation patients had been treated with checkpoint inhibitors. Partial responses were achieved by three dose-escalation patients, of whom one had hepatocellular carcinoma and two had cutaneous melanoma. The purpose of peripheral TCRbeta sequencing was to test whether ivuxolimab changed TCR sequence diversity and led to clonal T-cell expansion. The paper describes the monotherapy dose-escalation part (N of about 54 patients) of the phase I trial of ivuxolimab.

To sequence the TCRbeta CDR3 region, genomic DNA was isolated from the sorted cells. TCRbeta CDR3 regions were sequenced using the immunoSEQ Assay. In TCRdb, the immuneACCESS table is reduced to in-frame sequences with V and J assigned. These tables do not hold every clone; where another copy was compared, an unresolved V gene accounts for under half, and the others remain unexplained. The sample table holds some 96,000 clones, of which around 93% were seen once. The ten largest clones take up roughly 0.56% of the sample. The CDR3 holds 14 amino acids from the cysteine to the phenylalanine. Only CDR3 DNA remains: 42 bases, in frame from the first base. CDR1 LGHNA and CDR2 YNFKEQ are derived from the germline V gene. Trimming removed 5 bases from V and 1 base from J; the gene matches leave 4 bases unexplained. In regard to this clone: Its antigen remains unidentified. Qualities for individual bases were not recorded, and no much larger clone is one base off.

Patients with autoimmune disease history or receiving systemic immunosuppression were excluded from the trial. Peripheral blood for TCR sequencing was drawn from every dose cohort at baseline, at cycle 4 day 1 and at cycle 7 day 1. Samples were obtained from an open-label, multicenter, first-in-human phase I dose-escalation trial of ivuxolimab. Adults with locally advanced or metastatic melanoma, renal cell carcinoma, hepatocellular carcinoma or head and neck squamous cell carcinoma were enrolled in the trial. CD4+ and CD8+ T cells were sorted separately from peripheral blood before TCR sequencing. Findings and caveats that apply to the study as a whole: Clonal expansion of both CD4+ and CD8+ blood T cells was observed from baseline to week 6 at doses 0.1 to 3.0 mg/kg. On average, CD8+ T cells showed more expanded clones than CD4+ T cells after ivuxolimab. Low levels of normalized T-cell clonal expansion were also seen in some patients who did not respond. Antigen specificity was not determined for the clonally expanded peripheral T cells. In the 0.1-3.0 mg/kg groups, partial responders had among the lowest normalized peripheral clonal expansion, particularly in CD8+ T cells.

The specimen comprised CD4+ or CD8+ T cells sorted from blood, sampled in a trial of the OX40 agonist ivuxolimab. Recombination connected TRBV4-2 to TRBJ2-7, with 8 middle bases fitting TRBD1. The sequence was obtained from an adult with an advanced solid tumor such as melanoma, head and neck, liver or kidney cancer. CDR3 loop: CASSRTGGSYEQYF. In nucleotide form, the sequence is TGTGCCAGCAGCAGAACAGGGGGATCCTACGAGCAGTACTTC.